This record covers a single T cell receptor beta chain. This clonotype was counted many times. It lacks a known antigen. Qualities for individual bases were not recorded, and no much larger clone is one base off. CDR3 length: 13 amino acids, cysteine to phenylalanine. The kept DNA is CDR3 alone, 39 bases in frame from the first base. Trimming leaves V shorter by 6 bases and J shorter by 8 bases, with the junction holding 4 bases beyond the gene matches. The data stem from a study of T cells in Graves' hyperthyroidism and ophthalmopathy (dated by TCRdb to the late 2010s). For the study in its entirety: Peripheral blood samples were taken at initial diagnosis, before any treatment was given. The study also compared thyroid tissue and blood T-cell repertoires from roughly six Graves' hyperthyroidism patients. After blood sampling, hyperthyroidism patients were treated with methimazole at a starting dose of 30 mg daily, and ophthalmopathy patients were treated with high-dose intravenous methylprednisolone. TCR V-J signatures able to tell the groups apart were searched for in a discovery cohort of 90 to 100 patients, of whom around 42 had Graves' ophthalmopathy and about 60 had stable Graves' hyperthyroidism. Prospective prediction of ophthalmopathy was tested in an independent validation cohort consisting of 18 to 20 hyperthyroidism patients and more than 15 patients who later progressed to ophthalmopathy. The paper describes TCR Vbeta CDR3 sequencing of 140 or so peripheral blood samples, made up of about 40 ophthalmopathy patients, approximately 73 hyperthyroidism patients and about 17 progressor patients. The 90 to 100 discovery patients were randomly divided into training and test sets at a 7:3 ratio. Overall study results and their limits: A model built on a 13 V-J signature distinguished ophthalmopathy from stable hyperthyroidism, reaching roughly 88% sensitivity and about 81% specificity in cross-validation and 80%/75% in testing. No statistical method was used to set the sample size in advance, and investigators knew the group allocation. In validation, the model predicted progression to ophthalmopathy a median of about 6.8 months before onset, with roughly 68% sensitivity and 72.22% specificity. Most expanded thyroid clonotypes (frequency above 0.001) were also found in blood, which suggests that blood repertoires may mirror thyroid immune responses.

Graves' hyperthyroidism was defined as stable when no progression to ophthalmopathy occurred over 18 months of follow-up. Hyperthyroidism patients were aged 18 to 65 years and newly diagnosed, with disease duration of less than 2 months. Exclusion was applied to patients with uncontrolled infections, other autoimmune diseases, pregnancy or lactation. Diagnoses were based on clinical symptoms, serum thyroxine and TRAb, thyroid ultrasound and orbital computed tomography. PBMCs were separated from 10 ml of fresh peripheral blood using Ficoll-Paque density gradient centrifugation. Trizol reagent was used to extract total RNA, and RNA quality was then checked on an Agilent 2100 Bioanalyzer. The TCR beta CDR3 regions were amplified from the RNA transcripts. A first-round RT-PCR of the TCR CDR3 used the HTBI primer set with the Qiagen OneStep RT-PCR kit. Libraries were constructed in a second round of multiplex PCR, after which size selection and purification were carried out. Libraries were sequenced paired-end with 100 bp reads on an Illumina HiSeq2000. From the authors' description of their analysis: SOAPnuke was used to process the raw data, removing reads that contained adapters or uncalled bases, had a mean Phred below 15, or lacked an exact match to the constant primer or identifier. COPE v1.2.5 was used to merge the high-quality paired reads, and each unique nucleotide sequence was defined as a clonotype. MiTCR v1.1 was used to align clonotypes to the IMGT TRBV, TRBD and TRBJ reference segments. Only V-J combinations with frequency above 0.0001, covering about 99% of repertoires, were analysed. The TCS score was defined as F50 (clonal expansion) divided by E x V (chaos), with BLOSUM62-based TCRdist calculated between CDR3 peptides within each V-J. Welch's t-statistics and random forest reduced just over 500 V-J features to some 14, which were used in a naive Bayes classifier (R e1071). TCRdb applied fastp at Q25 and MiXCR to the public reads, then kept only in-frame beta chains. One record per CDR3 amino acid sequence lists the most common genes and DNA. The V and J calls follow TCRdb's processing rather than the paper's. This sample comprises hundreds of thousands of distinct CDR3 sequences, around 13% of them detected only once. The ten most abundant clones make up about a tenth of the sample.

Sequencing was done on a sample of blood. The V and J segments used are TRBV12-3 or TRBV12-4 and TRBJ1-2, and 12 junction bases match TRBD1. This sequence was found in a woman aged 18-29 years with Graves' hyperthyroidism. Here the CDR3 is given as CASRGTGGIGYTF. The sequence in DNA is TGTGCCAGCAGGGGGACAGGGGGCATAGGCTACACCTTC.